These 31 T cell receptor beta chains came from one sample sequenced in a study of Tregs in tolerant kidney transplant recipients. Related graft donors supplied nonmyeloablative bone marrow transplants, and mixed chimerism was transient. Profiling relied on immunoSEQ multiplex PCR, and the TCRdb table lists in-frame clones only, not all of them. The table lists 100,000 or so clones, approximately 94% of them singletons, with more than 1.5% in the top ten. Material: CD4+ T cells from blood (PBMCs), obtained 12 months after the transplant. Source of these receptors: a human patient who received a combined kidney and bone marrow transplant. A share of the T cells may be of graft donor origin.

This clone was seen only once. The V and J genes are TRBV30 and TRBJ2-3; D is possibly TRBD1 (6 bases). Per the germline V gene, CDR1 is GTSNPN and CDR2 is SVGIG (reference sequence). Trimming pared 0 bases from V and 4 bases from J, leaving 8 bases between. This CDR3 spans 13 amino acids. The CDR3 protein is CAWSVYRADTQYF. The CDR3 bases are TGTGCCTGGAGTGTATACAGGGCAGATACGCAGTATTTT.

The CDR3 region is CVRSPGTTGEQYF. Written as DNA, the CDR3 is TGTGTCAGAAGCCCAGGGACAACTGGGGAGCAGTACTTC. V is TRBV7-5 and J is TRBJ2-7; the table gives TRBD1 as D, unverified against the DNA. TRBV7-5 is listed as a pseudogene. The CDR3 covers 13 residues.

The V call is TRBV7-3, the J call TRBJ2-1, with 8 bases identical to TRBD2. The germline CDR1 and CDR2 sequences are SGHTA and FQGTGA. V was pared by 5 bases and J by 2 bases, with 5 bases of the junction left unmatched. The CDR3 consists of 15 residues. The CDR3 loop is CASSPTSGTYNEQFF. In DNA form, the CDR3 reads TGTGCCAGCAGCCCTACTAGCGGAACCTACAATGAGCAGTTCTTC.

This chain links TRBV7-7 with TRBJ2-5, with 7 bases aligning to TRBD2. CDR1 and CDR2 from the germline V gene are SSHAT and FNYEAQ (reference sequence). Unmatched junction bases numbered 5, after V lost 5 bases and J lost 2 bases. The CDR3 runs 14 residues. The CDR3 spells CASSLLAVQETQYF. The CDR3, as DNA: TGTGCCAGCAGCCTCCTAGCGGTACAAGAGACCCAGTACTTC.

V and J are TRBV7-2 and TRBJ1-6; D remains ambiguous. The CDR3 has 17 residues. V dropped 0 bases and J dropped 2 bases, with 11 bases sitting between them. Germline CDR1 reads SGHTA; CDR2 reads FQGNSA. CDR3 DNA: TGTGCCAGCAGCTTAGCGGCCCAACTAGCCTATAATTCACCCCTCCACTTT. Translation gives CASSLAAQLAYNSPLHF.

The chain recombines TRBV11-1 with TRBJ2-7; unclear D gene. Germline CDR1 SGHAT, CDR2 FQDESV (reference sequence). V lost 3 bases and J 0 bases, leaving 12 bases between the germline ends. CDR3 length: 15 amino acids. The CDR3, as DNA: TGTGCCAGCAGCTTTCAGCGTATAAGCTCCTACGAGCAGTACTTC. This codes for CASSFQRISSYEQYF.

The chain links TRBV30 to TRBJ2-2; a possible D gene is TRBD2 (6 bases). The CDR3 sequence is 15 residues long. The germline V gene encodes CDR1 GTSNPN and CDR2 SVGIG (reference sequence). Trimming removed 0 bases from V and 2 bases from J, with 10 bases in between. The CDR3 coding sequence is TGTGCCTGGAGTGTAAGCGGGCCCAACACCGGGGAGCTGTTTTTT. This gives the protein CAWSVSGPNTGELFF.

This clone has just one count. The chain links TRBV5-8 to TRBJ1-1; D is uncertain. Germline CDR1 and CDR2: SGHTS and YDEGEE. The CDR3 length is 12 residues. Trimming took off 1 base at V and 7 bases at J, with 8 bases between the two ends. The CDR3 region is CASSLRQVEAFF. CDR3 nucleotides: TGTGCCAGCAGCTTGAGGCAGGTTGAAGCTTTCTTT.

The rearrangement joins TRBV7-2 to TRBJ1-2; D remains unclear. The germline V gene has CDR1 SGHTA and CDR2 FQGNSA. The CDR3 extends over 16 amino acids. V dropped 5 bases and J dropped 4 bases, with 20 bases sitting between them. The CDR3 region has the DNA TGTGCCAGCAGCGCCCTAGGACTTCCCGGGCGCTATGGCTACACCTTC. Its protein product is CASSALGLPGRYGYTF.

V gene TRBV7-2 combines with J gene TRBJ2-3; D call uncertain. CDR1 is SGHTA and CDR2 is FQGNSA in the germline V gene. This CDR3 comprises 16 residues. The ends were cut back, 5 bases at V and 1 base at J, with 16 bases in the middle. The CDR3 sequence: CASSLYPLSGTDTQYF. The CDR3 region has the DNA TGTGCCAGCAGCCTTTACCCCCTATCGGGCACAGATACGCAGTATTTT.

The chain couples TRBV2 to TRBJ1-1; tentative D call: TRBD1 (6 bases). Germline-derived CDR1 and CDR2 are SNHLY and FYNNEI. The CDR3 length is 13 residues. Trimming removed 8 bases from V and 3 bases from J, with 13 bases in between. In DNA, the CDR3 is TGTGCCAGCTACAGGGTTCTTTACACTGAAGCTTTCTTT. It specifies CASYRVLYTEAFF.

The chain recombines TRBV4-3 with TRBJ2-5, with no clear D. The V end lost 0 bases, the J end lost 5 bases, and 10 bases lay between the germline ends. The CDR3 covers 14 residues. Germline V lookup: CDR1 LGHNA, CDR2 YSLEER. CDR3 protein: CASSQDSRTETQYF. The CDR3 bases are TGCGCCAGCAGCCAAGATTCCAGAACCGAGACCCAGTACTTC.

This chain links TRBV4-1 with TRBJ1-4; D is perhaps TRBD1 (6 bases). Trimming pared 0 bases from V and 7 bases from J, leaving 15 bases between. The CDR3 is 16 amino acids. Germline V gene lookup returns CDR1 MGHRA and CDR2 YSYEKL. The CDR3 coding sequence is TGCGCCAGCAGCCAAGATACGGGGGGCCGCGGTGAAAAACTGTTTTTT. Protein sequence: CASSQDTGGRGEKLFF.

The chain recombines TRBV7-2 with TRBJ2-1, with a weak D call TRBD2 (5 bases). The germline V gene encodes CDR1 SGHTA and CDR2 FQGNSA. CDR3 size: 14 residues. Trimming pared 5 bases from V and 6 bases from J, leaving 14 bases between. The DNA of the CDR3 is TGTGCCAGCAGCCTTAGCCTAGCAACCAATGAGCAGTTCTTC. It translates to CASSLSLATNEQFF.

This chain uses TRBV21-1 with TRBJ1-2; the table's TRBD1 call for D was not verified on the DNA. TRBV21-1 is deemed a pseudogene. CDR3 size: 15 residues. This CDR3 reads CASSKIWQGGNGYTF. The CDR3 nucleotides are TGTGCCAGCAGCAAAATTTGGCAGGGGGGTAATGGCTACACCTTC.

The chain is built from TRBV5-1 and TRBJ1-2, with D unresolved. Per the germline V gene, CDR1 is SGHRS and CDR2 is YFSETQ. V lost 2 bases, J lost 0 bases, and 8 bases lay in between. The CDR3 is 14 amino acids. CDR3 region: CASSFDSTNYGYTF. The CDR3 coding sequence is TGCGCCAGCAGCTTCGACTCCACTAACTATGGCTACACCTTC.

The chain uses TRBV11-2 and TRBJ1-2; a possible D gene is TRBD1 (5 bases). V shed 8 bases and J shed 8 bases, with 18 bases lying between them. The CDR3 loop spans 13 amino acids. CDR1 and CDR2 (germline): SGHAT, FQNNGV. CDR3 in amino acids: CASVQGSNIGYTF. The CDR3 bases are TGTGCCAGCGTCCAGGGTTCGAATATAGGCTACACCTTC.

The table lists this clone with a count of one. The chain links TRBV4-3 to TRBJ2-7; 8 bases are a match to TRBD1. The CDR3 covers 19 residues. Trimming at V came to 0 bases and at J to 1 base, leaving 14 bases not matched to a gene. Per germline, CDR1 LGHNA and CDR2 YSLEER. The CDR3: CASSQDPDRGRGRSYEQYF. CDR3 sequence (DNA): TGCGCCAGCAGCCAAGATCCCGACAGGGGAAGGGGTAGATCCTACGAGCAGTACTTC.

This clone occurred once. The chain is built from TRBV5-6 and TRBJ2-5, with TRBD2 matching over 8 bases. The CDR3 length is 14 residues. With 2 bases clipped from V and 5 bases from J, the junction kept 5 bases outside the gene matches. CDR1 is SGHDT, CDR2 YYEEEE, per germline. Here the CDR3 DNA reads TGTGCCAGCAGCTTATCAAGCGGGAGTGAGACCCAGTACTTC. Its translation: CASSLSSGSETQYF. The full variable domain, in which reference TRBV5-6 and TRBJ2-5 provide the parts outside the CDR3, is DAGVTQSPTHLIKTRGQQVTLRCSPKSGHDTVSWYQQALGQGPQFIFQYYEEEERQRGNFPDRFSGHQFPNYSSELNVNALLLGDSALYLCASSLSSGSETQYFGPGTRLLVL.

The CDR3 bases are TGCGCCAGCAGCTTATCCGGGGGAATACCCTACGAGCAGTACTTC. This encodes CASSLSGGIPYEQYF. J is TRBJ2-7 and V is TRBV5-1, with TRBD2 as a possible D gene (6 bases). V shed 2 bases and J shed 2 bases, with 14 bases lying between them. Germline loops: CDR1 SGHRS, CDR2 YFSETQ. CDR3 length equals 15 residues.

V usage is TRBV30 and J usage is TRBJ2-1; tentatively, D is TRBD2 (5 bases). Trimming took off 6 bases at V and 3 bases at J, with 15 bases between the two ends. This CDR3 is 14 amino acids long. Germline CDR1 and CDR2: GTSNPN and SVGIG (reference sequence). The CDR3, as DNA: TGTGCCTGTAATCCGGGATTCCACTACAATGAGCAGTTCTTC. This encodes CACNPGFHYNEQFF.

CDR3 nucleotide sequence: TGCAGCGTCCTTCGGAGGCAGGGAGGAACTGAAGCTTTCTTT. Protein product: CSVLRRQGGTEAFF. This sequence joins TRBV29-1 and TRBJ1-1; TRBD1 is a possible D gene (5 bases). Germline CDR1 and CDR2: SQVTM and ANQGSEA. The CDR3 spans 14 residues. V was cut by 6 bases and J by 5 bases, with 19 bases left in between.

The chain combines TRBV18 with TRBJ2-5, with D maybe TRBD2 (6 bases). Trimming cost V 8 bases and J 1 base, with 11 bases left between them. CDR3 length: 13 residues. Germline V CDR1 and CDR2: KGHSH, LQKENI. CDR3 nucleotides: TGTGCCAGCCAAGGAGGGGCCCAAGAGACCCAGTACTTC. Residues: CASQGGAQETQYF.

V gene TRBV12-1 combines with J gene TRBJ1-4; the listed D gene, TRBD1, was not tested against the DNA. TRBV12-1 is annotated as a pseudogene. This CDR3 contains 17 residues. Here the CDR3 reads CASSFETGTANNEKLFF. The CDR3, as DNA: TGTGCCAGCAGCTTTGAAACCGGGACAGCTAATAATGAAAAACTGTTTTTT.

The chain uses TRBV5-1 and TRBJ2-7; D might be TRBD1 (5 bases). Germline CDR1 SGHRS, CDR2 YFSETQ. The V end was cut by 0 bases, the J end by 1 base, with 8 bases between. The CDR3 extends over 14 amino acids. For the CDR3, the DNA is TGCGCCAGCAGCTTGGCTCAGGGTTCCTACGAGCAGTACTTC. The encoded protein is CASSLAQGSYEQYF. The full variable domain, rest sourced from reference TRBV5-1 and TRBJ2-7, is KAGVTQTPRYLIKTRGQQVTLSCSPISGHRSVSWYQQTPGQGLQFLFEYFSETQRNKGNFPGRFSGRQFSNSRSEMNVSTLELGDSALYLCASSLAQGSYEQYFGPGTRLTVT.

The rearrangement links TRBV5-5 to TRBJ2-7, with TRBD2 matching over 10 bases. V gave up 7 bases and J gave up 6 bases; unmatched junction bases: 7. This CDR3 has 13 residues. Germline CDR1 is SGHKS and CDR2 is YYEKEE (reference sequence). CDR3 in amino acids: CASSAGGPLEQYF. For the CDR3, the DNA is TGTGCCAGCTCAGCGGGGGGGCCTCTCGAGCAGTACTTC.

Comment on this clone: At one end the junction does not follow the germline gene, possibly because of a read error. This chain uses TRBV28 with TRBJ2-7; a possible D gene is TRBD1 (6 bases). This CDR3 is 13 amino acids long. Germline-derived CDR1 and CDR2 are MDHEN and SYDVKM. The CDR3 protein is CASQQTETGPMPF. The DNA for the CDR3 is TGTGCCAGCCAACAGACGGAGACAGGTCCTATGCCCTTC. The variable domain in full, completed from reference TRBV28 and TRBJ2-7, reads DVKVTQSSRYLVKRTGEKVFLECVQDMDHENMFWYRQDPGLGLRLIYFSYDVKMKEKGDIPEGYSVSREKKERFSLILESASTNQTSMYLCASQQTETGPMPFGPGTRLTVT.

The rearrangement joins TRBV4-2 to TRBJ2-3, with 10 bases that match TRBD2. This CDR3 contains 16 residues. The J segment lost 5 bases and the V segment lost 0 bases, leaving 5 bases of the junction unmatched. Germline CDR1 and CDR2: LGHNA and YNFKEQ. The chain's CDR3 is CASSQEGSGGQDTQYF. Here the CDR3 DNA reads TGTGCCAGCAGCCAAGAAGGTAGCGGGGGGCAAGATACGCAGTATTTT.

The chain employs TRBV18 and TRBJ2-1; D is perhaps TRBD2 (6 bases). V was clipped by 4 bases and J by 7 bases, with 20 bases between them. Germline CDR1 and CDR2: KGHSH and LQKENI. CDR3 length equals 16 residues. CDR3 sequence: CASSLTAGTPKNEQFF. CDR3 nucleotides: TGTGCCAGCTCACTAACCGCGGGGACCCCAAAAAATGAGCAGTTCTTC.

This chain connects TRBV27 to TRBJ1-1, with a tentative D call TRBD1 (6 bases). The ends were cut back, 3 bases at V and 1 base at J, with 9 bases in the middle. Germline V CDR1 and CDR2: MNHEY, SMNVEV (reference sequence). The CDR3 consists of 14 residues. CDR3 DNA sequence: TGTGCCAGCAGTTTTCTACAGGGGAACACTGAAGCTTTCTTT. Its protein product is CASSFLQGNTEAFF.

The chain combines TRBV4-2 with TRBJ2-7; TRBD1 aligns across 7 bases. There are 16 residues in the CDR3. Unmatched junction bases numbered 12, after V lost 4 bases and J lost 3 bases. Germline V lookup: CDR1 LGHNA, CDR2 YNFKEQ. The CDR3 here is CASSPNPRQGIYEQYF. The CDR3 nucleotides are TGTGCCAGCAGCCCAAACCCTCGACAGGGAATCTACGAGCAGTACTTC.